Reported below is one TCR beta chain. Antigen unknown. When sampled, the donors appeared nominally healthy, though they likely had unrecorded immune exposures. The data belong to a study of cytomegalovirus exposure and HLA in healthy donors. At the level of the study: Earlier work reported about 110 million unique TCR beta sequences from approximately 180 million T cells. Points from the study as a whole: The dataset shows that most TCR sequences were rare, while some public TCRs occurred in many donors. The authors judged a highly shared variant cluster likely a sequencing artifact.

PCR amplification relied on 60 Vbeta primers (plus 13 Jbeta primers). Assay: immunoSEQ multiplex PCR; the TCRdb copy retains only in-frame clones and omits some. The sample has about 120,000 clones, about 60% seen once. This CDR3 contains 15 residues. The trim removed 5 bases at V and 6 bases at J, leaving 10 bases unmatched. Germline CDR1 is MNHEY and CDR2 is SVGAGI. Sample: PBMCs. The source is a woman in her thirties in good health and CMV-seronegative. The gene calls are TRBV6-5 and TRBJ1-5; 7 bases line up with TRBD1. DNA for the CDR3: TGTGCCAGCAGTCGAGACAGGGTGATAGGTCAGCCCCAGCATTTT. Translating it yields CASSRDRVIGQPQHF.